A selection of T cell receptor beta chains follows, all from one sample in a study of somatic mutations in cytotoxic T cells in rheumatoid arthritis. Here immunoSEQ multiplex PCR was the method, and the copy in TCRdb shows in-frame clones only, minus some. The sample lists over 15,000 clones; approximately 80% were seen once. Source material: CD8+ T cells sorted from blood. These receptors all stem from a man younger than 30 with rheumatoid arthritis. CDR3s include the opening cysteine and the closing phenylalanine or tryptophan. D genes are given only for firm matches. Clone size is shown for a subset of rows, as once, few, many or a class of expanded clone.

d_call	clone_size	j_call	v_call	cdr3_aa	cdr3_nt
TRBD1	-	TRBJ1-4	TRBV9	CASSAWGQGVSEKLFF	TGTGCCAGCAGCGCTTGGGGACAGGGGGTTAGTGAAAAACTGTTTTTT
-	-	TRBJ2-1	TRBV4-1	CASSQDRPGIGGMNEQFF	TGCGCCAGCAGCCAAGATAGACCAGGTATTGGGGGGATGAATGAGCAGTTCTTC
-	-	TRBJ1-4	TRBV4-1	CASSQDRRGEKLFF	TGCGCCAGCAGCCAAGACAGGAGAGGCGAAAAACTGTTTTTT
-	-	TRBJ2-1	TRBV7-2	CASSLVGQGYSNEQFF	TGTGCCAGCAGCTTAGTAGGGCAGGGATACTCCAATGAGCAGTTCTTC
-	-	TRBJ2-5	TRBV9	CASSVDLGQETQYF	TGTGCCAGCAGCGTAGATCTGGGGCAAGAGACCCAGTACTTC
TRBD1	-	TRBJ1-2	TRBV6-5	CASSSRGRRGNGYTF	TGTGCCAGCAGTTCCAGGGGGCGGCGAGGGAATGGCTACACCTTC
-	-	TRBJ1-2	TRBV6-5	CASSSDYGYTF	TGTGCCAGCAGCTCAGACTATGGCTACACCTTC
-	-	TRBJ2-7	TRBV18	CASSPPLLGASSYEQYF	TGTGCCAGCTCACCACCTTTATTAGGAGCGAGCTCCTACGAGCAGTACTTC
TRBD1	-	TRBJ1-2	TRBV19	CASSMSWGQGSYGYTF	TGTGCCAGTAGTATGTCATGGGGACAGGGTTCCTATGGCTACACCTTC
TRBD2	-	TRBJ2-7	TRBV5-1	CASSLATSVHEQYF	TGCGCCAGCAGCTTGGCGACTAGCGTCCACGAGCAGTACTTC
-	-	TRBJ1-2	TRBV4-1	CASSLNHQGAYGYTF	TGCGCCAGCAGCCTCAACCATCAGGGCGCCTATGGCTACACCTTC
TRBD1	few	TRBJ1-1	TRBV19	CASKGQGTEAFF	TGTGCCAGTAAGGGACAGGGGACTGAAGCTTTCTTT
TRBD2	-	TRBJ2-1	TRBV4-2	CASSQGTSGYNEQFF	TGTGCCAGCAGCCAAGGGACTAGCGGGTACAATGAGCAGTTCTTC
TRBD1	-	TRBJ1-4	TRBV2	CASSGQGNEKLFF	TGTGCCAGCAGCGGACAGGGAAATGAAAAACTGTTTTTT
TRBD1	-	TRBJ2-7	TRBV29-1	CSVATGSSYEQYF	TGCAGCGTTGCGACAGGGAGCTCCTACGAGCAGTACTTC
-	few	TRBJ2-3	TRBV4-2	CASSKGGPTDTQYF	TGTGCCAGCAGCAAAGGGGGGCCCACAGATACGCAGTATTTT
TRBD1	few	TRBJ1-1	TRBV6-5	CASSLQGMNTEAFF	TGTGCCAGCAGCCTACAGGGGATGAACACTGAAGCTTTCTTT
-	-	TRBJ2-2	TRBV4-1	CASSQVALTGELFF	TGCGCCAGCAGCCAGGTAGCCCTCACCGGGGAGCTGTTTTTT
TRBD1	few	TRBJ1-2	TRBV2	CASESGGYGYTF	TGTGCCAGTGAGTCAGGGGGCTATGGCTACACCTTC
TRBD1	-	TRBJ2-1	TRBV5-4	CASTTRQGATYNEQFF	TGTGCCAGCACCACCCGACAGGGGGCAACCTACAATGAGCAGTTCTTC